The 29 T cell receptor beta chains given below trace back to one sample, sequenced in a study of T cells after yellow fever vaccination. Using its own MiXCR run on the 5' RACE reads, TCRdb lists one record per CDR3 protein. The sample includes more than 300,000 distinct CDR3 sequences, roughly 7% of them seen just once. This sample comprised PBMCs, obtained around 45 days after the first yellow fever vaccination. Receptor source: a man aged 18-30 years who received the YFV17D yellow fever vaccine.

There are many counts of this clonotype. The rearrangement links TRBV5-1 to TRBJ2-5; 11 nucleotides line up with TRBD2. CDR1 is SGHRS and CDR2 is YFSETQ in the germline V gene. This CDR3 contains 16 residues. Trimming took 0 bases from V and 4 from J; bases not matched to a gene: 5. The CDR3 nucleotides read TGCGCCAGCAGCTTGGCCCGTCTAGCGGGGGGAGAGACCCAGTACTTC. Encoded protein: CASSLARLAGGETQYF. Variable domain in full (rest from reference TRBV5-1 and TRBJ2-5): KAGVTQTPRYLIKTRGQQVTLSCSPISGHRSVSWYQQTPGQGLQFLFEYFSETQRNKGNFPGRFSGRQFSNSRSEMNVSTLELGDSALYLCASSLARLAGGETQYFGPGTRLLVL.

There are a few counts of this clonotype. The DNA of the CDR3 is TGTGCCATCAGTGACCTAGCGGGGGGACCGTATTTT. As protein: CAISDLAGGPYF. The chain links TRBV10-3 to TRBJ2-3, with 11 bases that match TRBD2. The CDR3 has 12 residues. Trimming removed 3 bases from V and 14 bases from J; junction bases left unmatched: 4. Germline CDR1 ENHRY, CDR2 SYGVKD.

V gene TRBV2 combines with J gene TRBJ2-3, with TRBD1 matching 10 bases. The J segment lost 5 bases and the V segment lost 11 bases, leaving 10 bases of the junction unmatched. CDR3 length: 14 residues. The germline V gene has CDR1 SNHLY and CDR2 FYNNEI. The CDR3 bases are TGTGCCCACGCGGGACAGGGGAATGGAGATACGCAGTATTTT. Encoded protein: CAHAGQGNGDTQYF.

This clonotype was detected only a few times. This chain uses TRBV5-5 with TRBJ2-7; 9 bases are shared with TRBD1. The CDR3 contains 15 residues. Germline V lookup: CDR1 SGHKS, CDR2 YYEKEE (reference sequence). With V trimmed by 9 bases and J by 3 bases, 13 bases remained unmatched. The CDR3 nucleotides are TGTGCCAATTCAACCGGGACAGGGCAGGACTACGAGCAGTACGTC. Translation gives CANSTGTGQDYEQYV.

There are a few counts of this clonotype. The V and J genes are TRBV6-5 and TRBJ2-5; D assignment may be TRBD1 or TRBD2 (7 bases each). Per the germline V gene, CDR1 is MNHEY and CDR2 is SVGAGI. CDR3 size: 17 residues. Between the trimmed V and J ends, which lost 4 bases and 4 bases, there was a span of 22 bases. DNA for the CDR3: TGTGCCAGCAGTTCGCCCCGGGGAGGGGGCGTACGAGAGACCCAGTACTTC. Its translation: CASSSPRGGGVRETQYF.

This clonotype was counted ten times or more. This chain uses TRBV7-7 with TRBJ2-5; TRBD2 aligns across 12 bases. Germline lookup yields CDR1 SSHAT and CDR2 FNYEAQ (reference sequence). This CDR3 has 16 residues. Trimming cost V 7 bases and J 3 bases; bases outside gene matches: 9. The CDR3 spells CASTPLAGGREETQYF. CDR3 DNA: TGTGCCAGCACCCCGCTAGCGGGGGGGAGGGAAGAGACCCAGTACTTC.

Judged by abundance, this clonotype is medium-sized. The gene calls are TRBV20-1 and TRBJ2-5; 9 positions match TRBD2. Germline trimming cut 1 base from V and 1 base from J; bases unmatched to any gene: 7. The CDR3 has 16 residues. Looked up from germline, CDR1 is DFQATT and CDR2 is SNEGSKA (reference sequence). CDR3 in DNA: TGCAGTGCTAGAGGGGGGCTAGCGGGGAGCCAAGAGACCCAGTACTTC. It yields the protein CSARGGLAGSQETQYF.

This clonotype appeared a few times. The chain uses TRBV18 and TRBJ2-1; 16 bases align to TRBD2. Germline V gene data show CDR1 as KGHSH and CDR2 as LQKENI. V was pared by 3 bases and J by 5 bases, with 7 bases of the junction left unmatched. CDR3 size: 18 residues. The CDR3 loop is CASSPTGTSGGADNEQFF. The CDR3 region has the DNA TGTGCCAGCTCACCCACCGGGACTAGCGGGGGGGCTGACAATGAGCAGTTCTTC. The complete variable domain, with remaining parts taken from reference TRBV18 and TRBJ2-1, reads NAGVMQNPRHLVRRRGQEARLRCSPMKGHSHVYWYRQLPEEGLKFMVYLQKENIIDESGMPKERFSAEFPKEGPSILRIQQVVRGDSAAYFCASSPTGTSGGADNEQFFGPGTRLTVL.

This clonotype was picked up a small number of times. This rearrangement joins TRBV28 to TRBJ2-7; D unresolved. The germline V gene encodes CDR1 MDHEN and CDR2 SYDVKM. The CDR3 sequence is 11 residues long. Trimming took 6 bases from V and 6 from J, leaving 9 bases between them. The CDR3 protein is CASSRGREQYV. In nucleotides, the CDR3 is TGTGCCAGCAGCCGTGGACGCGAGCAGTACGTC.

This clonotype was counted many times. The chain is built from TRBV29-1 and TRBJ2-1, with 7 nucleotides matching TRBD1. The V gene's germline CDR1 is SQVTM and CDR2 ANQGSEA. CDR3 length: 12 amino acids. The J segment lost 9 bases and the V segment lost 6 bases, leaving 8 bases of the junction unmatched. The CDR3, as DNA: TGCAGCGTAATCGGACAGGCTATTGAGCAGTTCTTC. As protein: CSVIGQAIEQFF.

This rearrangement joins TRBV15 to TRBJ1-1, with D perhaps matching TRBD1 (5 bases). The CDR3 runs to 13 residues. Trimming shortened V by 8 bases and J by 6 bases, and 16 bases separated the two germline ends. Germline V gene lookup returns CDR1 LNHNV and CDR2 YYDKDF (reference sequence). CDR3 protein: CATGGGPGAEAFF. The DNA for the CDR3 is TGTGCCACCGGCGGGGGACCGGGCGCTGAAGCTTTCTTT. The whole variable domain, filled in from reference TRBV15 and TRBJ1-1, reads DAMVIQNPRYQVTQFGKPVTLSCSQTLNHNVMYWYQQKSSQAPKLLFHYYDKDFNNEADTPDNFQSRRPNTSFCFLDIRSPGLGDTAMYLCATGGGPGAEAFFGQGTRLTVV.

This clonotype has at least ten counts. The chain combines TRBV28 with TRBJ1-3; 8 bases align to TRBD1. J gave up 4 bases and V 7 bases, and 3 bases lay outside the gene matches. This CDR3 comprises 13 residues. CDR1 MDHEN and CDR2 SYDVKM come from the germline V gene. The CDR3 loop reads CASIQGGGNTIYF. CDR3 bases: TGTGCCAGCATACAGGGGGGAGGAAACACCATATATTTT. The entire variable domain, with the rest obtained from reference TRBV28 and TRBJ1-3, is as follows: DVKVTQSSRYLVKRTGEKVFLECVQDMDHENMFWYRQDPGLGLRLIYFSYDVKMKEKGDIPEGYSVSREKKERFSLILESASTNQTSMYLCASIQGGGNTIYFGEGSWLTVV.

This clonotype was observed many times. V is TRBV7-9 and J is TRBJ2-3; the D is unclear. This CDR3 has 15 residues. Germline lookup yields CDR1 SEHNR and CDR2 FQNEAQ (reference sequence). V lost 0 bases to trimming and J lost 6 bases, with 13 bases between them. In DNA form, the CDR3 reads TGTGCCAGCAGCTTAGCAGAGAAACAGTTCGATACGCAGTATTTT. This encodes CASSLAEKQFDTQYF.

The rearrangement joins TRBV28 to TRBJ2-5; 12 nucleotides match TRBD2. Trimming cost V 4 bases and J 5 bases; bases outside gene matches: 8. Germline V gene sequence: CDR1 MDHEN, CDR2 SYDVKM. There are 16 residues in the CDR3. The CDR3 nucleotides are TGTGCCAGCAGTTCTCCTAGCGGGGGGGCCGGGGAGACCCAGTACTTC. As protein: CASSSPSGGAGETQYF.

The chain has TRBV29-1 and TRBJ2-5; 12 positions agree with TRBD2. V gave up 5 bases and J gave up 5 bases; unmatched junction bases: 6. CDR3 length: 14 amino acids. From germline, CDR1 is SQVTM and CDR2 ANQGSEA. CDR3 bases: TGCAGCGTTCCCTGGACTAGCGGGGTTGAGACCCAGTACTTC. Residues: CSVPWTSGVETQYF.

This clonotype has just a few counts. The chain uses TRBV6-5 and TRBJ2-7, with no clear D. The CDR3 is 15 residues long. The germline gives CDR1 MNHEY, CDR2 SVGAGI. The V gene lost 0 bases and the J gene lost 0 bases, with 9 bases spanning the gap. CDR3 DNA sequence: TGTGCCAGCAGTTACTCCCCGAAGGGCTCCTACGAGCAGTACGTC. Translating it yields CASSYSPKGSYEQYV.

This clonotype turned up a few times. This chain links TRBV19 with TRBJ2-1; possible D gene TRBD1, 5 bases. V was pared by 3 bases and J by 1 base, with 13 bases between. From germline, CDR1 is LNHDA and CDR2 SQIVND (reference sequence). The CDR3 is made up of 16 amino acids. CDR3 nucleotides: TGTGCCAGTAGTATTCGCTTTGCAGGGTCCTACAATGAGCAGTTCTTC. It specifies CASSIRFAGSYNEQFF.

This chain joins TRBV7-9 and TRBJ2-3; TRBD2 aligns across 8 bases. V was pared by 3 bases and J by 5 bases, with 10 bases of the junction left unmatched. The CDR3 runs 16 residues. CDR1 and CDR2 from the germline V gene are SEHNR and FQNEAQ (reference sequence). CDR3 region: CASSFRLALVGDTQYF. DNA of the CDR3: TGTGCCAGCAGCTTTCGACTAGCGTTGGTGGGAGATACGCAGTATTTT.

This clonotype was recorded a few times. V usage is TRBV19 and J usage is TRBJ2-2, with 7 bases aligning to TRBD1. The junction had 4 bases not matched to a gene; V was cut back by 4 bases and J by 2 bases. Germline V gene lookup returns CDR1 LNHDA and CDR2 SQIVND (reference sequence). This CDR3 region has 15 residues. DNA of the CDR3: TGTGCCAGTAGTAACGACAGGGCAAACACCGGGGAGCTGTTTTTT. Translated: CASSNDRANTGELFF. Variable domain in full (rest from reference TRBV19 and TRBJ2-2): DGGITQSPKYLFRKEGQNVTLSCEQNLNHDAMYWYRQDPGQGLRLIYYSQIVNDFQKGDIAEGYSVSREKKESFPLTVTSAQKNPTAFYLCASSNDRANTGELFFGEGSRLTVL.

This clonotype showed up many times. J is TRBJ2-7 and V is TRBV28; 13 nucleotides align to TRBD2. Germline V lookup: CDR1 MDHEN, CDR2 SYDVKM. The CDR3 totals 15 residues. J was trimmed by 4 bases and V by 6 bases; bases with no gene match: 6. The CDR3 loop reads CASSPGLAGVYEQYV. The CDR3 DNA follows: TGTGCCAGCAGCCCCGGACTAGCGGGGGTATACGAGCAGTACGTC.

In DNA form, the CDR3 reads TGTGCCAGCAGTCCTAATCAGGGCGTTGGTGAGCAGTTCTTC. This codes for CASSPNQGVGEQFF. This chain joins TRBV7-9 and TRBJ2-1; the D gene is possibly TRBD1 (5 bases). Deletions cut 6 bases from V and 9 bases from J, with 18 bases between. Germline CDR1 is SEHNR and CDR2 is FQNEAQ (reference sequence). This CDR3 spans 14 amino acids.

V gene TRBV13 combines with J gene TRBJ2-2, with D maybe TRBD2 (5 bases). In germline, CDR1 is PRHDT, CDR2 FYEKMQ (reference sequence). The length of the CDR3 is 15 residues. V was clipped by 5 bases and J by 2 bases, with 12 bases between them. The CDR3 is CASSPTRANTGELFF. Written as DNA, the CDR3 is TGTGCCAGCAGCCCTACTAGGGCCAACACCGGGGAGCTGTTTTTT. Complete variable domain (other parts from reference TRBV13 and TRBJ2-2): AAGVIQSPRHLIKEKRETATLKCYPIPRHDTVYWYQQGPGQDPQFLISFYEKMQSDKGSIPDRFSAQQFSDYHSELNMSSLELGDSALYFCASSPTRANTGELFFGEGSRLTVL.

This sequence joins TRBV20-1 and TRBJ1-5; 7 nucleotides align to TRBD1. The length of the CDR3 is 13 residues. The germline CDR1 and CDR2 sequences are DFQATT and SNEGSKA (reference sequence). Trimming at V came to 0 bases and at J to 12 bases, leaving 8 bases not matched to a gene. As DNA, the CDR3 is TGCAGTGCTAGAGATGGACAGGCTCTGGGCCAGCATTTT. Translation: CSARDGQALGQHF.

The chain uses TRBV20-1 and TRBJ2-4, with 8 bases matching TRBD1. The CDR3 is 14 amino acids. Per the germline V gene, CDR1 is DFQATT and CDR2 is SNEGSKA (reference sequence). Trimming at V came to 6 bases and at J to 0 bases, leaving 4 bases not matched to a gene. The CDR3 sequence: CSALDRVAKNIQYF. The CDR3 DNA follows: TGCAGTGCCCTGGACAGGGTAGCCAAAAACATTCAGTACTTC.

The chain recombines TRBV7-9 with TRBJ2-7, with D possibly matching TRBD1 (5 bases). This CDR3 contains 14 residues. V dropped 1 base and J dropped 7 bases, with 14 bases sitting between them. The germline CDR1 and CDR2 sequences are SEHNR and FQNEAQ (reference sequence). The CDR3 sequence is CASSLDRQLGEQYF. DNA of the CDR3: TGTGCCAGCAGCTTAGACCGACAGCTGGGGGAGCAGTACTTC.

The rearrangement links TRBV5-1 to TRBJ2-3; TRBD2 aligns across 14 bases. The CDR3 consists of 16 residues. J gave up 2 bases and V 4 bases, and 3 bases lay outside the gene matches. Germline V lookup: CDR1 SGHRS, CDR2 YFSETQ. The CDR3 sequence: CASSRGLAGATDTQYF. CDR3 in DNA: TGCGCCAGCAGCAGGGGACTAGCGGGGGCCACAGATACGCAGTATTTT. The variable domain in full, with the rest retrieved from reference TRBV5-1 and TRBJ2-3, is KAGVTQTPRYLIKTRGQQVTLSCSPISGHRSVSWYQQTPGQGLQFLFEYFSETQRNKGNFPGRFSGRQFSNSRSEMNVSTLELGDSALYLCASSRGLAGATDTQYFGPGTRLTVL.

This clonotype occurred a few times. The rearrangement uses TRBV24-1 and TRBJ2-3, with a possible D match to TRBD2 (5 bases). Germline V gene sequence: CDR1 KGHDR, CDR2 SFDVKD. V lost 9 bases and J lost 3, with 12 bases in between. CDR3 length equals 13 residues. CDR3 loop: CATEGEKTDTQYF. CDR3 coding DNA: TGTGCCACCGAGGGAGAAAAGACAGATACGCAGTATTTT.

This sequence joins TRBV5-8 and TRBJ1-6; possibly TRBD1 for D (5 bases). The CDR3 extends over 17 amino acids. CDR1 and CDR2 from the germline V gene are SGHTS and YDEGEE. Trimming left V 3 bases short and J 1 base short, with 14 bases between. The CDR3 loop reads CASSSLARGSYNSPLHF. The CDR3 DNA is TGTGCCAGCAGCTCCCTGGCTAGGGGTTCCTATAATTCACCCCTCCACTTT.

This clonotype has just a few counts. CDR3 loop: CATSDWGGSSTDTQYF. The CDR3 DNA sequence: TGTGCCACCAGTGATTGGGGGGGCTCCAGCACAGATACGCAGTATTTT. The chain recombines TRBV24-1 with TRBJ2-3; weak D call: TRBD2 (7 bases). Trimming shortened V by 2 bases and J by 0 bases, and 11 bases separated the two germline ends. CDR1 and CDR2 from the germline V gene are KGHDR and SFDVKD. This CDR3 comprises 16 residues.